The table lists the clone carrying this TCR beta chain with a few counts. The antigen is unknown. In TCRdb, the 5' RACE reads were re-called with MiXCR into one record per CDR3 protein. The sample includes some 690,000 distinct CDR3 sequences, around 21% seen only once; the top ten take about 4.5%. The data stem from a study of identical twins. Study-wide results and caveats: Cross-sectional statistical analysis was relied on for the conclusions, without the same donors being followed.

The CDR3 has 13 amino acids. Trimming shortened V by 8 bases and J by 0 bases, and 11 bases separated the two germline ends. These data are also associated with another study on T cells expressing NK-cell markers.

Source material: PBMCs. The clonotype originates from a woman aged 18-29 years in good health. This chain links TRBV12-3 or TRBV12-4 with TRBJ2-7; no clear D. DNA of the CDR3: TGTGCCAGCCGCGACATTTCCTCCTACGAGCAGTACTTC. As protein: CASRDISSYEQYF.